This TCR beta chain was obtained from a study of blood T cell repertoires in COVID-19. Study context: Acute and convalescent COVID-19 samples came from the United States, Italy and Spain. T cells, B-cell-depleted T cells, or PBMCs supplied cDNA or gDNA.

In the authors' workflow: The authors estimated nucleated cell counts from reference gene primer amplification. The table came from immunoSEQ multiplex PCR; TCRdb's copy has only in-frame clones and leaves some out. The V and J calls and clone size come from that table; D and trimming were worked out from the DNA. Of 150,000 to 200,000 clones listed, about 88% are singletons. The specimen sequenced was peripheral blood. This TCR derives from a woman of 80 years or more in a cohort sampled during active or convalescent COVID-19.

The CDR3 spells CASSPPGPISHGYTF. The CDR3 DNA sequence: TGTGCCAGCTCACCACCGGGCCCCATTTCCCATGGCTACACCTTC. The chain has TRBV18 and TRBJ1-2; D unclear. Between the trimmed V and J ends, which lost 0 bases and 6 bases, there was a span of 14 bases. The CDR3 totals 15 residues. CDR1 is KGHSH and CDR2 is LQKENI in the germline V gene. Looking up the rest from reference TRBV18 and TRBJ1-2 gives the full variable domain: NAGVMQNPRHLVRRRGQEARLRCSPMKGHSHVYWYRQLPEEGLKFMVYLQKENIIDESGMPKERFSAEFPKEGPSILRIQQVVRGDSAAYFCASSPPGPISHGYTFGSGTRLTVV.